The 22 T cell receptor beta chains presented below share a single source sample, sequenced in a study of OX40 agonist ivuxolimab in advanced cancers. The library was prepared using the immunoSEQ multiplex PCR assay. TCRdb mirrors the immuneACCESS table, restricted to in-frame sequences. Some clones are absent from its copies; in checked studies, under half trace to an unresolved V gene, and the reason for the others is unknown. A total of about 52,000 clones appear in this sample, 86% of them only once. The ten most abundant clones make up approximately 7% of the sample. This material consisted of CD4+ or CD8+ T cells sorted from blood, taken in a trial of the OX40 agonist ivuxolimab. Source of these receptors: an adult with an advanced solid tumor such as melanoma, head and neck, liver or kidney cancer.

This rearrangement joins TRBV30 to TRBJ1-4; D is perhaps TRBD1 (5 bases). Germline lookup yields CDR1 GTSNPN and CDR2 SVGIG (reference sequence). Deletions cut 3 bases from V and 4 bases from J, with 18 bases between. The length of the CDR3 is 16 residues. In nucleotides, the CDR3 is TGTGCCTGGAGGTCCCCCTGGGGCAGGCTTAATGAAAAACTGTTTTTT. Amino acid sequence: CAWRSPWGRLNEKLFF.

The gene calls are TRBV11-2 and TRBJ1-2; 11 nucleotides agree with TRBD1. The CDR3 runs to 13 residues. Germline CDR1 and CDR2: SGHAT and FQNNGV. The J segment lost 5 bases and the V segment lost 10 bases, leaving 6 bases of the junction unmatched. CDR3 loop: CATGTGGVYGYTF. CDR3 DNA sequence: TGTGCCACCGGGACAGGGGGGGTGTATGGCTACACCTTC.

V usage is TRBV15 and J usage is TRBJ2-7, with D possibly being TRBD2 (6 bases). Germline lookup yields CDR1 LNHNV and CDR2 YYDKDF (reference sequence). CDR3 length equals 16 residues. V was trimmed by 2 bases and J by 7 bases, leaving 21 bases between them. In DNA, the CDR3 is TGTGCCACCAGCAGATTGGGGACCGCGTTTGGGGGGGAGCAGTACTTC. Protein sequence: CATSRLGTAFGGEQYF.

The chain combines TRBV5-1 with TRBJ2-7, with D perhaps given as TRBD1 or TRBD2 (5 bases each). The CDR3 loop spans 15 amino acids. V lost 4 bases and J 3 bases, leaving 17 bases between the germline ends. Germline CDR1 reads SGHRS; CDR2 reads YFSETQ. The CDR3 region is CASSLGTVLNYEQYF. The CDR3 DNA reads as TGCGCCAGCAGCCTCGGGACGGTTCTGAACTACGAGCAGTACTTC.

This chain joins TRBV15 and TRBJ2-3, with TRBD1 matching over 8 bases. The germline CDR1 and CDR2 sequences are LNHNV and YYDKDF (reference sequence). There are 16 residues in the CDR3. J gave up 3 bases and V 3 bases, and 8 bases lay outside the gene matches. CDR3 protein: CATSSGQGARTDTQYF. The CDR3 DNA sequence: TGTGCCACCAGCAGTGGCCAGGGGGCGCGGACAGATACGCAGTATTTT.

The genes are TRBV6-1 and TRBJ1-1, with D hard to call. Germline V gene data show CDR1 as MNHNS and CDR2 as SASEGT. The CDR3 spans 9 residues. V lost 6 bases and J lost 9, with 5 bases in between. CDR3 sequence reads: CASRVKAFF. In nucleotides, the CDR3 is TGTGCCAGCAGAGTAAAAGCTTTCTTT.

The V and J genes are TRBV15 and TRBJ2-3, with 9 bases matching TRBD1. This CDR3 spans 14 amino acids. With V trimmed by 3 bases and J by 5 bases, 3 bases remained unmatched. From germline, CDR1 is LNHNV and CDR2 YYDKDF (reference sequence). The CDR3 nucleotides read TGTGCCACCAGCAGGGGACAGGGCGGAGATACGCAGTATTTT. Translation gives CATSRGQGGDTQYF.

The CDR3 DNA reads TGCGCCAGCAGTGGTCCTAGTCGGGGTCTCACCGGGGAGCTGTTTTTT. Translated, it gives CASSGPSRGLTGELFF. The chain joins TRBV10-1 to TRBJ2-2; a weak D match, TRBD2 (5 bases). The CDR3 spans 16 residues. Between the trimmed V and J ends, which lost 4 bases and 4 bases, there was a span of 16 bases. CDR1 is WNHNN and CDR2 is SYGVQD in the germline V gene (reference sequence).

The chain recombines TRBV5-4 with TRBJ2-1; the D gene could be TRBD1 or TRBD2 (7 bases each). The CDR3 length is 20 residues. V was pared by 6 bases and J by 0 bases, with 28 bases between. In germline, CDR1 is SGHNT, CDR2 YYREEE (reference sequence). CDR3 loop: CASTPGGGPRSLISYNEQFF. As DNA, the CDR3 is TGTGCCAGCACCCCAGGGGGGGGGCCGAGATCTCTCATCTCCTACAATGAGCAGTTCTTC.

The chain combines TRBV2 with TRBJ2-3; 8 nucleotides line up with TRBD2. The V gene's germline CDR1 is SNHLY and CDR2 FYNNEI. V gave up 2 bases and J gave up 1 base; unmatched junction bases: 17. The CDR3 spans 20 residues. CDR3 sequence: CASSEQGGGGRGDRTDTQYF. The CDR3 DNA reads TGTGCCAGCAGTGAACAAGGCGGTGGAGGGCGGGGGGACCGCACAGATACGCAGTATTTT.

The genes are TRBV30 and TRBJ1-2, with 7 bases aligning to TRBD1. This CDR3 region has 13 residues. CDR1 and CDR2 from the germline V gene are GTSNPN and SVGIG (reference sequence). With V trimmed by 5 bases and J by 4 bases, 7 bases remained unmatched. In nucleotides, the CDR3 is TGTGCCTGGGTTAGACAGGGCGGCTATGGCTACACCTTC. It codes for CAWVRQGGYGYTF. The whole variable domain, filled in from reference TRBV30 and TRBJ1-2, reads SQTIHQWPATLVQPVGSPLSLECTVEGTSNPNLYWYRQAAGRGLQLLFYSVGIGQISSEVPQNLSASRPQDRQFILSSKKLLLSDSGFYLCAWVRQGGYGYTFGSGTRLTVV.

The chain joins TRBV30 to TRBJ2-7, with D possibly TRBD2 on 5 matching bases. The germline V gene encodes CDR1 GTSNPN and CDR2 SVGIG (reference sequence). The V gene lost 2 bases and the J gene lost 0 bases, with 11 bases spanning the gap. CDR3 length: 14 amino acids. CDR3 nucleotides: TGTGCCTGGAGTCCGGGCGGAGGCTCCTACGAGCAGTACTTC. Its protein product is CAWSPGGGSYEQYF.

The chain recombines TRBV7-8 with TRBJ2-3; TRBD1 or TRBD2 may be the D gene (5 bases each). V was shortened by 5 bases and J by 4 bases, with 25 bases between the two germline ends. From germline, CDR1 is SGHVS and CDR2 FQNEAQ. The CDR3 has 18 amino acids. The CDR3 sequence is CASSESRIVGVLADTQYF. In nucleotides, the CDR3 is TGTGCCAGCAGCGAGTCACGTATCGTGGGGGTACTCGCAGATACGCAGTATTTT.

This clone is a singleton in its sample. The V call is TRBV4-2, the J call TRBJ2-2; 11 bases match TRBD2. There are 17 residues in the CDR3. Trimming took 0 bases from V and 10 from J; bases not matched to a gene: 10. Germline V gene sequence: CDR1 LGHNA, CDR2 YNFKEQ. Here the CDR3 reads CASSQEVVAGGLAELFF. CDR3 in DNA: TGTGCCAGCAGCCAAGAGGTGGTAGCGGGGGGGTTGGCGGAGCTGTTTTTT.

The gene calls are TRBV27 and TRBJ1-1, with TRBD1 matching over 10 bases. The germline CDR1 and CDR2 sequences are MNHEY and SMNVEV (reference sequence). The CDR3 length is 17 residues. V shed 2 bases and J 7 bases; nucleotides not matched to a gene: 13. CDR3 DNA: TGTGCCAGCAGTTTAGCCTATTGGGACAGGGGCTATGGTGAAGCTTTCTTT. Encoded protein: CASSLAYWDRGYGEAFF.

V gene TRBV6-6 combines with J gene TRBJ1-1, with 9 nucleotides matching TRBD1. Trimming at V came to 2 bases and at J to 3 bases, leaving 4 bases not matched to a gene. The germline gives CDR1 MNHNY, CDR2 SVGAGI (reference sequence). The CDR3 contains 15 residues. The DNA of the CDR3 is TGTGCCAGCAGTTACACAGGGGGCGAGCACACTGAAGCTTTCTTT. It codes for CASSYTGGEHTEAFF.

The CDR3 DNA is TGTGCCAGCAGCTGGGACAGGGGAGAGGAAAAACTGTTTTTT. This codes for CASSWDRGEEKLFF. The rearrangement uses TRBV7-8 and TRBJ1-4; 10 bases are a match to TRBD1. CDR3 length equals 14 residues. V trimming: 4 bases; J trimming: 8 bases; junction bases outside the gene matches: 4. From germline, CDR1 is SGHVS and CDR2 FQNEAQ.

J is TRBJ1-6 and V is TRBV18, with D possibly being TRBD1 (5 bases). Germline V gene lookup returns CDR1 KGHSH and CDR2 LQKENI. V was cut by 2 bases and J by 4 bases, with 6 bases left in between. The CDR3 runs 14 residues. CDR3: CASSPGGYNSPLHF. CDR3 DNA: TGTGCCAGCTCACCAGGGGGATATAATTCACCCCTCCACTTT.

This chain connects TRBV25-1 to TRBJ2-7; D might be TRBD2 (6 bases). The CDR3 spans 14 residues. Trimming removed 4 bases at V and 3 bases at J, with 13 bases between. Germline V CDR1 and CDR2: MGHDK, SYGVNS. Here the CDR3 reads CASSVPGRSYEQYF. In nucleotides, the CDR3 is TGTGCCAGCAGTGTCCCGGGGAGGAGCTACGAGCAGTACTTC.

This clone was observed a handful of times. J is TRBJ2-3 and V is TRBV7-2; D is ambiguous. The CDR3 loop spans 12 amino acids. V lost 5 bases and J 6 bases, leaving 9 bases between the germline ends. Germline V gene lookup returns CDR1 SGHTA and CDR2 FQGNSA. CDR3 coding DNA: TGTGCCAGCAGCCTCATAGGGGATACGCAGTATTTT. Protein: CASSLIGDTQYF.

The chain links TRBV18 to TRBJ2-4, with D perhaps matching TRBD2 (5 bases). V was shortened by 3 bases and J by 8 bases, with 14 bases between the two germline ends. CDR1 KGHSH and CDR2 LQKENI come from the germline V gene. This CDR3 has 14 residues. The CDR3 DNA follows: TGTGCCAGCTCACCCGGTATGATCGGGGACATTCAGTACTTC. Translation gives CASSPGMIGDIQYF.

The rearrangement links TRBV11-2 to TRBJ2-7; D gene ambiguous. The CDR3 has 11 amino acids. The V gene's germline CDR1 is SGHAT and CDR2 FQNNGV. Trimming stripped 4 bases from V and 5 bases from J, with 6 bases between. The CDR3 protein is CASSSGDEQYF. The DNA of the CDR3 is TGTGCCAGCAGCTCTGGAGACGAGCAGTACTTC.